This T cell receptor (beta chain) was retrieved from a study of PD-L1 blockade in urothelial cancer. Study information: Enrolled patients had been treated previously with 0 to 3 chemotherapy regimens.

Every PCR received spiked-in synthetic TCR analog templates. TCRdb keeps only in-frame clones here, not all; method: immunoSEQ multiplex PCR. The table records 87,000 or so clones, roughly 84% of them present only once. Time point defined: pretreatment peripheral blood. Per the germline V gene, CDR1 is GTSNPN and CDR2 is SVGIG (reference sequence). V gave up 0 bases and J gave up 0 bases, with 15 bases separating them. The CDR3 length is 18 residues. The starting material was PBMCs, obtained around atezolizumab (anti-PD-L1) treatment. This clonotype originated in a man aged 55 to 70 with urothelial cancer. The chain joins TRBV30 to TRBJ2-6; D gene unclear. The CDR3 here is CAWSVQRRFSSGANVLTF. The CDR3 DNA reads as TGTGCCTGGAGTGTACAACGCAGGTTCTCCTCTGGGGCCAACGTCCTGACTTTC.